This T cell receptor beta chain derives from a study of cytomegalovirus exposure and HLA in healthy donors. Concerning this clone itself: What it binds is not known.

The study, taken as a whole, reports: Among donors in an Asian-associated ancestry cluster, a later analysis reportedly found fewer N-insertions than the approximately 700-donor mean.

Amplification used 60 Vbeta primers and 13 Jbeta primers. TCRdb keeps only in-frame clones here, not all; method: immunoSEQ multiplex PCR. The sample has over 150,000 clones, more than 60% seen once. CDR1 and CDR2 (germline): MNHEY, SVGAGI. The trim removed 0 bases at V and 6 bases at J, leaving 5 bases unmatched. The CDR3 has 15 amino acids. The chain uses TRBV6-5 and TRBJ2-7, with 10 bases lining up with TRBD1. Sequenced input: PBMCs. The source of this sequence is a male donor in good health and CMV-seronegative. The CDR3 coding sequence is TGTGCCAGCAGTTACTCACCGGGACAGGGGTGCGAGCAGTACTTC. Amino acids: CASSYSPGQGCEQYF.